The 25 T cell receptor beta chains reported below all come from one sample, sequenced in a study of technical replicates of blood from a few donors. TCRdb's table, derived via immunoSEQ multiplex PCR, lists solely in-frame clones and lacks some. The data hold 60,000 to 95,000 clones, with 91% observed a single time. The sequenced sample was T cells isolated from PBMCs. The receptors were gathered from a human donor in good health. Some clones in this sample may be carry-over from other donors' samples.

Notes on this clone: This CDR3 is missing its conserved last phenylalanine or tryptophan, likely due to a read error. The chain employs TRBV5-6 and TRBJ1-1; 7 bases are a match to TRBD1. V gave up 3 bases and J gave up 6 bases; unmatched junction bases: 2. CDR3 length: 12 amino acids. Germline CDR1 and CDR2: SGHDT and YYEEEE. The CDR3 coding sequence is TGTGCCAGCAGCTCCGGACAGGCTGAAGCTTTCTCT. It codes for CASSSGQAEAFS.

V and J are TRBV27 and TRBJ1-2, with D possibly TRBD1 on 6 matching bases. This CDR3 has 14 residues. From germline, CDR1 is MNHEY and CDR2 SMNVEV (reference sequence). V shed 3 bases and J shed 0 bases, with 8 bases lying between them. The CDR3 protein is CASSLDSTNYGYTF. For the CDR3, the DNA is TGTGCCAGCAGTTTGGACAGTACTAACTATGGCTACACCTTC.

This clone is a singleton in its sample. V gene TRBV6-5 combines with J gene TRBJ2-1, with TRBD2 matching 11 bases. V was clipped by 2 bases and J by 8 bases; unmatched bases: 5. The germline V gene encodes CDR1 MNHEY and CDR2 SVGAGI. The CDR3 runs 15 residues. CDR3 sequence: CASSYETSGRHEQFF. CDR3 nucleotide sequence: TGTGCCAGCAGTTACGAAACTAGCGGGAGACATGAGCAGTTCTTC.

The chain has TRBV10-1 and TRBJ2-7; 8 bases are shared with TRBD1. Trimming cost V 7 bases and J 5 bases; bases outside gene matches: 13. The germline V gene has CDR1 WNHNN and CDR2 SYGVQD (reference sequence). The CDR3 spans 15 residues. The CDR3 region is CASKKGQGGEDEQYF. The CDR3 region has the DNA TGCGCCAGCAAAAAAGGACAGGGTGGGGAGGACGAGCAGTACTTC.

V gene TRBV21-1 combines with J gene TRBJ1-2; TRBD1, as called in the table, went unchecked against the DNA. TRBV21-1 constitutes a pseudogene. There are 13 residues in the CDR3. CDR3 loop: CLGKGTHNYGYTF. CDR3 nucleotide sequence: TGTCTGGGGAAGGGGACACATAACTATGGCTACACCTTC.

This clone was observed a single time. J is TRBJ2-5 and V is TRBV7-2; perhaps TRBD2 as D (6 bases). The V end was cut by 5 bases, the J end by 4 bases, with 14 bases between. From germline, CDR1 is SGHTA and CDR2 FQGNSA. The CDR3 has 14 amino acids. The CDR3 region has the DNA TGTGCCAGCAGCGGATGGGGCGGGGCAGAGACCCAGTACTTC. As protein: CASSGWGGAETQYF.

The V call is TRBV6-1, the J call TRBJ2-7, with a possible D match to TRBD2 (5 bases). Germline V lookup: CDR1 MNHNS, CDR2 SASEGT. The V gene lost 4 bases and the J gene lost 2 bases, with 21 bases spanning the gap. The CDR3 consists of 17 residues. This chain's CDR3 is CASSGWSGAEDPYEQYF. The CDR3 region has the DNA TGTGCCAGCAGTGGGTGGTCCGGAGCGGAAGACCCCTACGAGCAGTACTTC.

This rearrangement joins TRBV2 to TRBJ1-5, with 10 bases that match TRBD1. The CDR3 consists of 16 residues. CDR1 is SNHLY and CDR2 is FYNNEI in the germline V gene. Unmatched junction bases numbered 7, after V lost 4 bases and J lost 4 bases. CDR3: CASSGGQGWGNQPQHF. The CDR3 DNA sequence: TGTGCCAGCAGTGGGGGACAGGGGTGGGGGAATCAGCCCCAGCATTTT. The full variable domain, in which reference TRBV2 and TRBJ1-5 provide the parts outside the CDR3, is EPEVTQTPSHQVTQMGQEVILRCVPISNHLYFYWYRQILGQKVEFLVSFYNNEISEKSEIFDDQFSVERPDGSNFTLKIRSTKLEDSAMYFCASSGGQGWGNQPQHFGDGTRLSIL.

V gene TRBV19 combines with J gene TRBJ2-2, with 9 bases identical to TRBD2. The CDR3 has 16 amino acids. The J segment lost 5 bases and the V segment lost 3 bases, leaving 7 bases of the junction unmatched. Germline V CDR1 and CDR2: LNHDA, SQIVND (reference sequence). CDR3 loop: CASSIRLAGSTGELFF. CDR3 in DNA: TGTGCCAGTAGTATCCGTCTAGCGGGATCTACCGGGGAGCTGTTTTTT.

This clone turned up a few times. The V and J genes are TRBV11-2 and TRBJ1-1; tentatively, D is TRBD1 (6 bases). Trimming took 3 bases from V and 13 from J, leaving 12 bases between them. CDR1 and CDR2 (germline): SGHAT, FQNNGV. The CDR3 contains 11 residues. The CDR3 region is CASSLDSTDFF. The CDR3, as DNA: TGTGCCAGCAGCTTGGACAGCACCGATTTCTTT.

The chain uses TRBV18 and TRBJ1-5; D gene uncertain. The germline gives CDR1 KGHSH, CDR2 LQKENI. This CDR3 has 14 residues. V was trimmed by 2 bases and J by 1 base, leaving 6 bases between them. CDR3 sequence: CASSPGGSNQPQHF. The CDR3 nucleotides read TGTGCCAGCTCACCAGGCGGAAGCAATCAGCCCCAGCATTTT.

This sequence joins TRBV28 and TRBJ2-1, with TRBD2 matching over 7 bases. From germline, CDR1 is MDHEN and CDR2 SYDVKM. The CDR3 sequence is 13 residues long. Losses at the gene ends were 10 bases for V and 8 bases for J; bases not matched to a gene: 11. DNA of the CDR3: TGTGCCATCCTGGGGTGGCGGGAGTATGAGCAGTTCTTC. It yields the protein CAILGWREYEQFF.

V gene TRBV28 combines with J gene TRBJ1-2; 9 nucleotides agree with TRBD1. The CDR3 has 13 residues. J gave up 6 bases and V 10 bases, and 9 bases lay outside the gene matches. The germline gives CDR1 MDHEN, CDR2 SYDVKM. CDR3 region: CATQTGGNDGYTF. The CDR3 DNA reads TGTGCCACACAGACAGGGGGTAATGATGGCTACACCTTC.

This clone was observed a single time. Other DNA variants within this sample encode the same CDR3. J is TRBJ1-5 and V is TRBV9, with D uncertain. Germline V gene lookup returns CDR1 SGDLS and CDR2 YYNGEE. The CDR3 contains 13 residues. Trimming pared 2 bases from V and 3 bases from J, leaving 6 bases between. The CDR3 DNA reads TGTGCCAGCAGCGTCGGACTCAATCAGCCCCAGCATTTT. Translation gives CASSVGLNQPQHF.

The gene calls are TRBV6-5 and TRBJ2-1; D gene uncertain. This CDR3 has 12 amino acids. Per the germline V gene, CDR1 is MNHEY and CDR2 is SVGAGI. V lost 6 bases and J 8 bases, leaving 11 bases between the germline ends. CDR3 DNA sequence: TGTGCCAGCAGCCCCTCAGTCGATGAGCAGTTCTTC. Protein product: CASSPSVDEQFF.

The chain recombines TRBV6-6 with TRBJ1-1; no definite D call. Germline V gene data show CDR1 as MNHNY and CDR2 as SVGAGI (reference sequence). The V gene lost 6 bases and the J gene lost 9 bases, with 20 bases spanning the gap. CDR3 length: 14 residues. This CDR3 is CASSPGPARLQAFF. CDR3 nucleotide sequence: TGTGCCAGCAGCCCCGGCCCGGCCAGGCTTCAAGCTTTCTTT.

The chain combines TRBV7-3 with TRBJ2-3, with 10 bases lining up with TRBD2. Looked up from germline, CDR1 is SGHTA and CDR2 is FQGTGA. This CDR3 is built from 15 residues. With V trimmed by 4 bases and J by 4 bases, 5 bases remained unmatched. The CDR3 sequence is CASSWKSGGADTQYF. CDR3 sequence (DNA): TGTGCCAGCAGCTGGAAGAGCGGGGGGGCAGATACGCAGTATTTT.

The chain combines TRBV11-2 with TRBJ1-6; 8 bases align to TRBD1. The trim removed 6 bases at V and 7 bases at J, leaving 8 bases unmatched. Germline loops: CDR1 SGHAT, CDR2 FQNNGV. There are 15 residues in the CDR3. The CDR3 nucleotides read TGTGCCAGCAGTCCTATTACAGGGGGGAATTCACCCCTCCACTTT. Residues: CASSPITGGNSPLHF.

The genes are TRBV2 and TRBJ2-3; 8 nucleotides match TRBD2. V was clipped by 7 bases and J by 5 bases; unmatched bases: 11. The CDR3 is 15 amino acids. The germline V gene encodes CDR1 SNHLY and CDR2 FYNNEI. CDR3 nucleotide sequence: TGTGCCAGCAAACAGGAGCGGGGGCAGGGAGATACGCAGTATTTT. Residues: CASKQERGQGDTQYF.

The chain uses TRBV11-2 and TRBJ2-7, with D maybe TRBD2 (6 bases). The CDR3 sequence is 15 residues long. From germline, CDR1 is SGHAT and CDR2 FQNNGV. The germline V and J ends were trimmed by 0 bases and 0 bases, with 9 bases remaining between them. CDR3 sequence (DNA): TGTGCCAGCAGCTTAGACAGGACTATCTCCTACGAGCAGTACTTC. Its translation is CASSLDRTISYEQYF.

This rearrangement joins TRBV30 to TRBJ1-5, with TRBD1 matching 7 bases. Germline V gives CDR1 GTSNPN, CDR2 SVGIG (reference sequence). V lost 0 bases and J lost 0; bases outside the gene matches: 2. The CDR3 runs to 15 residues. CDR3 in amino acids: CAWSVGQVSNQPQHF. CDR3 DNA: TGTGCCTGGAGTGTTGGACAGGTTAGCAATCAGCCCCAGCATTTT.

The gene calls are TRBV7-8 and TRBJ2-1, with 7 nucleotides matching TRBD2. CDR3 length: 16 residues. J lost 3 bases, V lost 0 bases, and 5 bases had no gene match. The germline CDR1 and CDR2 sequences are SGHVS and FQNEAQ. The CDR3 loop is CASSLAGTNYYNEQFF. CDR3 nucleotide sequence: TGTGCCAGCAGCTTAGCCGGGACTAACTACTACAATGAGCAGTTCTTC.

The J gene is TRBJ2-3, the V gene TRBV27; perhaps TRBD2 as D (5 bases). The germline CDR1 and CDR2 sequences are MNHEY and SMNVEV (reference sequence). Between the trimmed V and J ends, which lost 3 bases and 6 bases, there was a span of 22 bases. The CDR3 runs to 17 residues. CDR3 sequence: CASSFYGSGITLDTQYF. In nucleotides, the CDR3 is TGTGCCAGCAGTTTCTACGGGTCGGGGATCACTCTGGATACGCAGTATTTT.

For this clone: An end of the junction differs from the germline gene, which may be a read error. The chain uses TRBV6-1 and TRBJ2-5; D possibly corresponds to TRBD1 (6 bases). This CDR3 region has 14 residues. Looked up from germline, CDR1 is MNHNS and CDR2 is SASEGT. This CDR3 is CASLWQDSQGTQYF. CDR3 nucleotides: TGTGCCAGCTTGTGGCAGGACAGTCAAGGGACCCAGTACTTC.

The rearrangement uses TRBV25-1 and TRBJ1-1; the D gene is possibly TRBD1 (5 bases). Germline V lookup: CDR1 MGHDK, CDR2 SYGVNS. The V gene lost 3 bases and the J gene lost 0 bases, with 8 bases spanning the gap. This CDR3 spans 14 amino acids. In DNA form, the CDR3 reads TGTGCCAGCAGTGAGGCAGGGATGAACACTGAAGCTTTCTTT. This translates into CASSEAGMNTEAFF.